The entry that follows covers one TCR beta chain sequence. Method: immunoSEQ multiplex PCR; TCRdb's copy keeps in-frame clones and lacks some. Here the sample spans 73,000 or so clones, under 90% being singletons. The junction had 16 bases not matched to a gene; V was cut back by 7 bases and J by 5 bases. This CDR3 has 16 residues. Germline V CDR1 and CDR2: MNHNY, SVGAGI (reference sequence). The data belong to a study of T cell changes during pregnancy in multiple sclerosis. The material was peripheral blood, obtained after pregnancy. The receptor was isolated from a female donor in good health, enrolled as a control in a pregnancy study. The gene calls are TRBV6-6 and TRBJ1-1, with TRBD1 matching over 7 bases. CDR3 amino acids: CASTLLPQTGYTEAFF. CDR3 nucleotide sequence: TGTGCCAGCACCCTCCTTCCCCAGACAGGGTATACTGAAGCTTTCTTT.